This T cell receptor (beta chain) was recovered during a study of cytomegalovirus exposure and HLA in healthy donors. For the study at large: From HLA-typed donors, an early data release held about 85 million unique TCRs. Study-level points and caveats: Using a false discovery rate of 0.05, a later analysis showed that approximately 18,000 TCR beta sequences were associated with HLA alleles. Excluded were some V segments that proved indistinguishable, including TRBV6-2 and TRBV6-3.

Concerning this clone itself: The target antigen is unknown.

The germline V gene encodes CDR1 MNHEY and CDR2 SMNVEV (reference sequence). V gave up 5 bases and J gave up 6 bases, with 26 bases separating them. The CDR3 is made up of 18 amino acids. The primer mix had 60 Vbeta and 13 Jbeta primers. Data came from immunoSEQ multiplex PCR; TCRdb stores just in-frame clones and leaves some out. The sample contains some 130,000 clones, about 79% of which appear only once. Source material: PBMCs. This clonotype originated in a man younger than 35 in good health and CMV-seronegative. The rearrangement links TRBV27 to TRBJ2-4; a possible D gene is TRBD2 (6 bases). CDR3 in amino acids: CASSLSRSGLALGNIQYF. The CDR3 coding sequence is TGTGCCAGCAGTCTTAGTAGGAGCGGGCTGGCCCTCGGAAACATTCAGTACTTC.